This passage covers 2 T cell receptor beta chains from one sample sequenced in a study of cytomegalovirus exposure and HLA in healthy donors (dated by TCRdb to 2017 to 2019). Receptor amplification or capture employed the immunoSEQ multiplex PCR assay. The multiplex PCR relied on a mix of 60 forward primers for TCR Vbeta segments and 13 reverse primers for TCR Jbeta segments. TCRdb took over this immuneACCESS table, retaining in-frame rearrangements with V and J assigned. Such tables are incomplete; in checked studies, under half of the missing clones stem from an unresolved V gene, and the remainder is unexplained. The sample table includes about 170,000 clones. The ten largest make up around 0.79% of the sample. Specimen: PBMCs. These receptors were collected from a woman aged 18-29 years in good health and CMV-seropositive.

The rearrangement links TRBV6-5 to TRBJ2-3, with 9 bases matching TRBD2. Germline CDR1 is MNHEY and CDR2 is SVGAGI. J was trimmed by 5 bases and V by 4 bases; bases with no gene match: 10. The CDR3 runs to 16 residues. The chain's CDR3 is CASSFGGGASRDTQYF. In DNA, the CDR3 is TGTGCCAGCAGTTTTGGCGGGGGGGCCTCAAGAGATACGCAGTATTTT.

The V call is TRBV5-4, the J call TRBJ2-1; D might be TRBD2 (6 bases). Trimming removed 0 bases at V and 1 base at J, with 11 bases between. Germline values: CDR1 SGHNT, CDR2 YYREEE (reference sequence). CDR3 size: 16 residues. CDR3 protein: CASSLDQAGSYNEQFF. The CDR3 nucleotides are TGTGCCAGCAGCTTGGATCAGGCGGGGTCCTACAATGAGCAGTTCTTC.